This TCR beta chain is drawn from a study of cytomegalovirus exposure and HLA in healthy donors. Study-wide findings and caveats: Overall, approximately 150 TCR beta chains were annotated as cytomegalovirus-associated. Under in vitro conditions, a few CMV-associated chains were confirmed as specific for CMV antigens.

Profiled with immunoSEQ multiplex PCR; TCRdb holds only in-frame clones, not every one. The profile shows hundreds of thousands of clones, roughly 87% of them singletons. The CDR3 length is 16 residues. Germline loops: CDR1 LGHNA, CDR2 YNFKEQ. The V and J ends lost 3 bases and 2 bases, in that order; junction bases with no gene match: 6. The validation cohort, a group of 100 to 150 subjects, included the donors and was separate from the roughly 670-subject first cohort. About this clone itself: Its antigen is not identified.

Sample: PBMCs. This receptor was taken from a man aged 18 to 29 in good health and CMV-seropositive. This chain uses TRBV4-2 with TRBJ2-3; 9 bases are shared with TRBD1. The CDR3 is CASSQLGTGITDTQYF. The DNA for the CDR3 is TGTGCCAGCAGCCAGTTAGGGACAGGGATCACAGATACGCAGTATTTT.